This TCR beta chain was observed in a study of T cell responses to AZD1222 COVID-19 vaccine. This table comes from immunoSEQ multiplex PCR, and its TCRdb copy is limited to in-frame clones, with some not included. The sample holds tens of thousands of clones; 92% are singletons and the top ten take roughly 5.1%. Whole-study findings and limits: Clonal diversity was possibly underestimated; the donors were predominantly white British and more often female. Targets within unmutated variant regions were reportedly found for nearly half of spike-specific TCRs.

For this clone: Its cognate antigen is unknown.

Investigators merged groups given second doses at roughly 4 or roughly 12 weeks. This receptor was taken from an adult who received the AZD1222 COVID-19 vaccine. The sample in question was peripheral blood, obtained 28 days after the second AZD1222 dose.

CDR3 sequence reads: CASGRGLAGTGTDTQYF. The CDR3 DNA is TGTGCCAGCGGGAGGGGACTAGCGGGAACTGGCACAGATACGCAGTATTTT. The chain carries TRBV5-6 and TRBJ2-3, with 13 nucleotides matching TRBD2. Germline values: CDR1 SGHDT, CDR2 YYEEEE. CDR3 length equals 17 residues. Trimming removed 7 bases from V and 1 base from J; junction bases left unmatched: 9. The entire variable domain, with the rest obtained from reference TRBV5-6 and TRBJ2-3, is as follows: DAGVTQSPTHLIKTRGQQVTLRCSPKSGHDTVSWYQQALGQGPQFIFQYYEEEERQRGNFPDRFSGHQFPNYSSELNVNALLLGDSALYLCASGRGLAGTGTDTQYFGPGTRLTVL.